The T cell receptor beta chain described here comes from a study of T-cell reconstitution after alpha-beta-depleted transplantation in children. The germline V gene has CDR1 SGHVS and CDR2 FQNEAQ. V was pared by 5 bases and J by 2 bases, with 18 bases of the junction left unmatched. The CDR3 covers 21 residues. This clonotype was counted ten times or more. Antigen unknown. Construction of the TCRbeta library involved unique molecular identifiers. A single record per CDR3 protein comes from TCRdb applying MiXCR to the PCR reads. Here the sample spans about 300,000 distinct CDR3 sequences, over 9% being singletons. General study results and limits: Several hundred expanded graft clones reportedly gave rise to the alpha-beta T cells present about two months after transplant. Some patients' high day-60 TCRbeta diversity was traced to surviving recipient T cells and thymic progenitors. T-cell numbers and diversity, one year after transplant, stemmed largely from T cells that were newly produced.

The chain uses TRBV7-8 and TRBJ2-2; 12 nucleotides match TRBD2. The TCR originated in a boy under two years old with acute myeloid leukemia, due to receive a stem cell transplant. This specimen consisted of PBMCs, obtained before TCRalphabeta/CD19-depleted stem cell transplant. The DNA of the CDR3 is TGTGCCAGCAGCCCCCCCGCCCCACGACTAGCGGGGGCCATAAACACCGGGGAGCTGTTTTTT. Translating gives CASSPPAPRLAGAINTGELFF.